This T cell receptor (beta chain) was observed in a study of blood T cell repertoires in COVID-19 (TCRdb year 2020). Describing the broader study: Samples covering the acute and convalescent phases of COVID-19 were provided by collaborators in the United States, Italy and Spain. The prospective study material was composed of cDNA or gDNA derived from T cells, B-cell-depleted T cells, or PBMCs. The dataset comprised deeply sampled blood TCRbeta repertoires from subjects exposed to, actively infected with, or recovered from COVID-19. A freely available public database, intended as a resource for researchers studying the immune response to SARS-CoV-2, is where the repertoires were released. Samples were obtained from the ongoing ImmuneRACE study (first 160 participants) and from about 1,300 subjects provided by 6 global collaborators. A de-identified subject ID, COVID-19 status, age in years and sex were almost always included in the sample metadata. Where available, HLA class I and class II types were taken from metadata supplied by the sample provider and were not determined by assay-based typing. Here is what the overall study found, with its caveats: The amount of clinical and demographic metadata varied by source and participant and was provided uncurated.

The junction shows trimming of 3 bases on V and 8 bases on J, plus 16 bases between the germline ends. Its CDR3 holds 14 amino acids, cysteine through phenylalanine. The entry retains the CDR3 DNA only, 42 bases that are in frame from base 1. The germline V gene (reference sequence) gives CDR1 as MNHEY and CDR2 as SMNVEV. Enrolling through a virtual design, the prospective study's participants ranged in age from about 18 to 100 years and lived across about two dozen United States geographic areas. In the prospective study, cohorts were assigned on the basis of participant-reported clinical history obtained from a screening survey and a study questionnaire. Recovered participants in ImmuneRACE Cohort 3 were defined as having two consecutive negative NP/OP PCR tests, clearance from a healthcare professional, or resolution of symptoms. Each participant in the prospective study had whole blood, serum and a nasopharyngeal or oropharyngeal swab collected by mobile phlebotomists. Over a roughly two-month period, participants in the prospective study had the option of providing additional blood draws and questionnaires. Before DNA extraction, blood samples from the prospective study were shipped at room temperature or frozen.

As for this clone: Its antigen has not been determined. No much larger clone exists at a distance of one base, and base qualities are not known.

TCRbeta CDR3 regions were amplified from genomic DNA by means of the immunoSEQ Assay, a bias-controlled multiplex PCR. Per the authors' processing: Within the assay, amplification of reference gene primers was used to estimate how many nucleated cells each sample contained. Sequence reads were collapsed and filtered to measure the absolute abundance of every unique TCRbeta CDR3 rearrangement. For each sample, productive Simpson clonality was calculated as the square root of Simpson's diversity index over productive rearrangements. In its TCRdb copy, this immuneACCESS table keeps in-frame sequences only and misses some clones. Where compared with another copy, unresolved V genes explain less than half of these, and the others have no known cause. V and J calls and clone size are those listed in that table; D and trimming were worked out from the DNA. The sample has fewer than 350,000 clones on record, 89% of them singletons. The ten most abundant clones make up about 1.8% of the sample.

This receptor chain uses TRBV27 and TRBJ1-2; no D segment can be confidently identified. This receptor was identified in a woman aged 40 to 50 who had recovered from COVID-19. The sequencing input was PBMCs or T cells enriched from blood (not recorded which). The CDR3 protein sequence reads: CASSFSWSSRGYTF. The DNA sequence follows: TGTGCCAGCAGTTTCTCTTGGTCCAGTCGAGGCTACACCTTC.